The following is a T cell receptor beta chain sequence with its context. The source of the sample is a study of blood T cell repertoires in COVID-19. Trimming took off 0 bases at V and 2 bases at J, with 13 bases between the two ends. This CDR3 is 16 amino acids long. Per the germline V gene, CDR1 is SGDLS and CDR2 is YYNGEE. In the original workflow: Cell counts per sample came from amplifying reference gene primers. The table came from immunoSEQ multiplex PCR; TCRdb's copy has only in-frame clones and leaves some out. The DNA gave D and trimming, while V, J and clone size come from that table. The data contain approximately 240,000 clones, 85% of them singletons.

The clonotype originates from a woman in her sixties with active or convalescent COVID-19. This chain joins TRBV9 and TRBJ2-3; TRBD2 might be the D (6 bases). Sequencing input: peripheral blood. The CDR3 spells CASSVGIGGNTDTQYF. The CDR3 DNA sequence: TGTGCCAGCAGCGTAGGGATTGGAGGGAACACAGATACGCAGTATTTT.